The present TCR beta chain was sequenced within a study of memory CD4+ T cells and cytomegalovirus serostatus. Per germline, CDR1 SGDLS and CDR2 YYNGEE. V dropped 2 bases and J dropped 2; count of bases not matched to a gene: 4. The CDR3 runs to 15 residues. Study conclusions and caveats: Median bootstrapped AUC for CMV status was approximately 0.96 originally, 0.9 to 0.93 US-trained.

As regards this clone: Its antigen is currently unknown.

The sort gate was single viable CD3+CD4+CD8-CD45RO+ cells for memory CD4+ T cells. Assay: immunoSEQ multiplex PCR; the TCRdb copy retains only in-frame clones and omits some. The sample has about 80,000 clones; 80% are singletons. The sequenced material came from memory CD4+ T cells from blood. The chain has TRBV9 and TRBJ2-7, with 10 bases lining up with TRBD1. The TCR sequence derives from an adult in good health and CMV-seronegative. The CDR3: CASSVGGTGAYEQYF. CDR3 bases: TGTGCCAGCAGCGTGGGTGGGACAGGGGCCTACGAGCAGTACTTC.